This TCR beta chain stems from a study of blood T cell repertoires in COVID-19. V was pared by 8 bases and J by 0 bases, with 7 bases of the junction left unmatched. CDR3 length equals 15 residues. Germline assignment: CDR1 MNHEY and CDR2 SVGAGI. Here immunoSEQ multiplex PCR was the method, and the copy in TCRdb shows in-frame clones only, minus some. The data contain more than 200,000 clones, 75% to 90% of them seen just once; the ten biggest clones take up approximately 3.7%. This chain uses TRBV6-5 with TRBJ1-1, with TRBD1 matching over 9 bases. The clonotype comes from a woman between 25 and 40 years old who had recovered from COVID-19. The specimen sequenced was PBMCs or T cells enriched from blood (not recorded which). The CDR3 reads CASDRDRVLNTEAFF. The CDR3 region has the DNA TGTGCCAGCGACCGGGACAGGGTCCTGAACACTGAAGCTTTCTTT.